Following are 31 T cell receptor beta chains from one sample sequenced in a study of T-cell memory formation after mild COVID-19. MiXCR, run by TCRdb on the 5' RACE reads, gives a single entry per CDR3 protein. The table lists 350,000 to 400,000 distinct CDR3 sequences, 21% of them singletons. The sample taken for sequencing was PBMCs or a T cell subset sorted from them (not recorded which). Receptor source: an adult woman who had mild COVID-19 (a few samples of this study predate the infection). Cell type and time point are not known.

This chain joins TRBV30 and TRBJ2-7; unclear D gene. This CDR3 spans 13 amino acids. V was pared by 0 bases and J by 6 bases, with 12 bases between. Germline-derived CDR1 and CDR2 are GTSNPN and SVGIG (reference sequence). The DNA of the CDR3 is TGTGCCTGGAGTGTAACAACGCAGCGCGAGCAGTACTTC. Protein sequence: CAWSVTTQREQYF.

This clonotype was found a few times. This chain joins TRBV7-2 and TRBJ2-7; D gene unclear. Trimming removed 6 bases from V and 4 bases from J, with 10 bases in between. Looked up from germline, CDR1 is SGHTA and CDR2 is FQGNSA. CDR3 length: 12 residues. The CDR3 sequence is CASRGTDYEQYF. CDR3 DNA sequence: TGTGCCAGCAGGGGAACAGATTACGAGCAGTACTTC.

This clonotype was counted ten times or more. V and J are TRBV29-1 and TRBJ2-1; D possibly corresponds to TRBD1 (7 bases). CDR3 size: 13 residues. Trimming pared 1 base from V and 9 bases from J, leaving 13 bases between. Germline lookup yields CDR1 SQVTM and CDR2 ANQGSEA. The DNA for the CDR3 is TGCAGCGTTGAAGGGCGCCAGGGGGGTGAGCAGTTCTTC. Amino acids: CSVEGRQGGEQFF.

The table lists this clonotype with a few counts. This chain joins TRBV5-1 and TRBJ2-7; a weak D match, TRBD1 (5 bases). This CDR3 has 16 residues. From germline, CDR1 is SGHRS and CDR2 YFSETQ. The V end was cut by 5 bases, the J end by 2 bases, with 20 bases between. CDR3 sequence (DNA): TGCGCCAGCAGTTTCTCGTCCCCGGACATAGCCTACGAGCAGTACTTC. Translated: CASSFSSPDIAYEQYF.

This clonotype was counted only a few times. The chain employs TRBV24-1 and TRBJ1-5, with a weak D call TRBD1 (5 bases). This CDR3 has 15 amino acids. Trimming removed 2 bases from V and 7 bases from J, with 14 bases in between. CDR1 and CDR2 from the germline V gene are KGHDR and SFDVKD. CDR3 loop: CATSDSGTGMQPQHF. CDR3 sequence (DNA): TGTGCCACCAGTGATTCAGGGACGGGAATGCAGCCCCAGCATTTT.

V usage is TRBV5-1 and J usage is TRBJ2-3; maybe TRBD2 (6 bases). Germline lookup yields CDR1 SGHRS and CDR2 YFSETQ. The CDR3 spans 14 residues. V gave up 0 bases and J gave up 2 bases, with 7 bases separating them. This chain's CDR3 is CASSLGGDTDTQYF. CDR3 coding DNA: TGCGCCAGCAGCTTGGGCGGGGACACAGATACGCAGTATTTT.

CDR3 loop: CASSPGQGDEQFF. The CDR3 DNA follows: TGTGCCAGCTCACCGGGACAGGGGGATGAGCAGTTCTTC. The chain recombines TRBV18 with TRBJ2-1; 11 nucleotides align to TRBD1. CDR1 KGHSH and CDR2 LQKENI come from the germline V gene. The J segment lost 8 bases and the V segment lost 3 bases, leaving 0 bases of the junction unmatched. The CDR3 consists of 13 residues.

This clonotype was observed a handful of times. This chain connects TRBV7-9 to TRBJ2-7, with 16 bases fitting TRBD2. Germline lookup yields CDR1 SEHNR and CDR2 FQNEAQ (reference sequence). The ends lost 8 bases at V and 3 bases at J; junction bases unmatched: 10. The CDR3 is made up of 17 amino acids. The CDR3 coding sequence is TGTGCCAGCTCTACGACCGGGACTAGCGGGGGGGTCTACGAGCAGTACTTC. Its translation is CASSTTGTSGGVYEQYF.

The CDR3 sequence: CSALLRQGARTGELFF. DNA for the CDR3: TGCAGTGCCCTACTACGTCAGGGGGCGCGAACCGGGGAGCTGTTTTTT. The V call is TRBV20-1, the J call TRBJ2-2, with 8 bases lining up with TRBD1. CDR1 DFQATT and CDR2 SNEGSKA come from the germline V gene (reference sequence). This CDR3 contains 16 residues. After removal of 6 bases from V and 5 bases from J, the junction contained 14 bases not matched to a gene.

The table lists this clonotype with a few counts. The chain is built from TRBV9 and TRBJ1-5; TRBD1 matches 7 bases. The CDR3 sequence is 15 residues long. Per the germline V gene, CDR1 is SGDLS and CDR2 is YYNGEE. V lost 0 bases, J lost 4 bases, and 4 bases stayed unmatched. CDR3: CASSVGGTANQPQHF. The CDR3 DNA sequence: TGTGCCAGCAGCGTAGGGGGGACAGCTAATCAGCCCCAGCATTTT. Complete variable domain (other parts from reference TRBV9 and TRBJ1-5): DSGVTQTPKHLITATGQRVTLRCSPRSGDLSVYWYQQSLDQGLQFLIQYYNGEERAKGNILERFSAQQFPDLHSELNLSSLELGDSALYFCASSVGGTANQPQHFGDGTRLSIL.

The V gene is TRBV24-1, the J gene TRBJ1-1; 7 bases are a match to TRBD1. After removal of 7 bases from V and 6 bases from J, the junction contained 4 bases not matched to a gene. This CDR3 region has 12 residues. Germline V lookup: CDR1 KGHDR, CDR2 SFDVKD. CDR3 sequence: CATRGQFAEAFF. The CDR3 DNA reads TGTGCCACCAGGGGACAGTTTGCTGAAGCTTTCTTT.

This clonotype was seen more than once but under ten times. In nucleotides, the CDR3 is TGTGCCAGTAGAGGGACAGGGGTCGATGGCTACACCTTC. It encodes CASRGTGVDGYTF. V and J are TRBV19 and TRBJ1-2; 10 bases match TRBD1. The CDR3 sequence is 13 residues long. Germline values: CDR1 LNHDA, CDR2 SQIVND (reference sequence). The V segment lost 6 bases and the J segment 6 bases; nucleotides outside the gene matches: 4.

This clonotype has more than one count but fewer than ten. This sequence joins TRBV28 and TRBJ1-2; D is ambiguous. CDR3 size: 14 residues. CDR1 MDHEN and CDR2 SYDVKM come from the germline V gene. Trimming removed 5 bases from V and 3 bases from J, with 13 bases in between. The CDR3 spells CASSTNGRHYGYTF. CDR3 coding DNA: TGTGCCAGCAGTACCAACGGACGGCACTATGGCTACACCTTC.

J is TRBJ2-3 and V is TRBV7-3, with D possibly TRBD2 on 5 matching bases. This CDR3 has 13 amino acids. With 5 bases removed from V and 4 bases from J, the gap between germline ends came to 10 bases. The germline V gene encodes CDR1 SGHTA and CDR2 FQGTGA. The CDR3 region is CASSGGRSDTQYF. CDR3 bases: TGTGCCAGCAGCGGAGGACGATCAGATACGCAGTATTTT.

The V and J genes are TRBV12-3 or TRBV12-4 and TRBJ2-7, with no clear D. The V gene lost 4 bases and the J gene lost 3 bases, with 10 bases spanning the gap. The CDR3 is 13 amino acids. CDR3 amino acids: CASSSPRNYEQYF. CDR3 nucleotide sequence: TGTGCCAGCAGTTCTCCGCGGAACTACGAGCAGTACTTC.

The rearrangement uses TRBV9 and TRBJ2-1, with TRBD2 identical over 14 bases. The CDR3 is 15 amino acids. Looked up from germline, CDR1 is SGDLS and CDR2 is YYNGEE. The ends lost 2 bases at V and 8 bases at J; junction bases unmatched: 3. The CDR3 loop reads CASSVTSGGAHEQFF. The CDR3 DNA sequence: TGTGCCAGCAGCGTGACTAGCGGGGGGGCCCATGAGCAGTTCTTC.

V usage is TRBV4-1 and J usage is TRBJ2-2; D possibly uses TRBD1 or TRBD2 (5 bases each). V was cut by 4 bases and J by 0 bases, with 12 bases left in between. The CDR3 spans 16 residues. Germline values: CDR1 MGHRA, CDR2 YSYEKL. CDR3 sequence (DNA): TGCGCCAGCAGCCCCGGGGCCAAGTCGAACACCGGGGAGCTGTTTTTT. Its protein product is CASSPGAKSNTGELFF.

Many counts were recorded for this clonotype. This rearrangement joins TRBV4-2 to TRBJ2-7; D not certain. Germline-derived CDR1 and CDR2 are LGHNA and YNFKEQ. The germline V and J ends were trimmed by 0 bases and 2 bases, with 8 bases remaining between them. The CDR3 runs to 14 residues. The CDR3 loop reads CASSQDMMAYEQYF. In nucleotides, the CDR3 is TGTGCCAGCAGCCAAGATATGATGGCCTACGAGCAGTACTTC.

This clonotype was detected a few times. The V and J genes are TRBV11-3 and TRBJ2-1; D uncertain. V lost 2 bases to trimming and J lost 4 bases, with 6 bases between them. Germline V lookup: CDR1 SGHNT, CDR2 YENEEA. This CDR3 is 13 amino acids long. The CDR3 here is CASSLNWYNEQFF. The CDR3 region has the DNA TGTGCCAGCAGCTTAAATTGGTACAATGAGCAGTTCTTC.

This clonotype turned up a few times. The CDR3 bases are TGTGCCAGCAGCCCACAGCACTCTGGGGCCAACGTCCTGACTTTC. It is translated as CASSPQHSGANVLTF. The chain couples TRBV7-7 to TRBJ2-6; D gene ambiguous. Trimming cost V 5 bases and J 0 bases, with 8 bases left between them. The germline V gene encodes CDR1 SSHAT and CDR2 FNYEAQ (reference sequence). The CDR3 loop spans 15 amino acids.

This clonotype was seen more than once but under ten times. The chain carries TRBV6-1 and TRBJ1-1; no clear D gene. The CDR3 is 14 amino acids. The V gene's germline CDR1 is MNHNS and CDR2 SASEGT. Trimming stripped 7 bases from V and 0 bases from J, with 12 bases between. CDR3 amino acids: CASTERWLNTEAFF. The CDR3 DNA reads as TGTGCCAGCACCGAGAGGTGGTTGAACACTGAAGCTTTCTTT.

This clonotype was counted ten times or more. V and J are TRBV20-1 and TRBJ2-1; 7 bases fit TRBD2. The trim removed 4 bases at V and 7 bases at J, leaving 10 bases unmatched. The CDR3 has 14 amino acids. Germline values: CDR1 DFQATT, CDR2 SNEGSKA (reference sequence). The CDR3 reads CSATSAGSSNEQFF. CDR3 sequence (DNA): TGCAGTGCTACCTCAGCGGGATCTTCGAATGAGCAGTTCTTC.

This sequence joins TRBV29-1 and TRBJ2-1, with D unresolved. Between the trimmed V and J ends, which lost 4 bases and 3 bases, there was a span of 16 bases. Looked up from germline, CDR1 is SQVTM and CDR2 is ANQGSEA. The CDR3 extends over 15 amino acids. CDR3 sequence reads: CSVAGGIEYYNEQFF. The CDR3 DNA follows: TGCAGCGTTGCAGGTGGGATCGAATACTACAATGAGCAGTTCTTC.

For the CDR3, the DNA is TGTGCCAGCAGCCTACCCGGGGGAGAGCAGTACTTC. It is translated as CASSLPGGEQYF. This chain links TRBV3-1 with TRBJ2-7, with a weak D call TRBD2 (6 bases). V lost 4 bases, J lost 7 bases, and 11 bases lay in between. The CDR3 extends over 12 amino acids. Germline V gene lookup returns CDR1 LGHDT and CDR2 YNNKEL (reference sequence).

The chain is built from TRBV30 and TRBJ2-4; 10 bases fit TRBD1. The length of the CDR3 is 13 residues. The ends lost 6 bases at V and 9 bases at J; junction bases unmatched: 8. From germline, CDR1 is GTSNPN and CDR2 SVGIG (reference sequence). The CDR3 sequence is CACEVDRGTIQYF. CDR3 sequence (DNA): TGTGCCTGTGAGGTGGACAGGGGGACCATTCAGTACTTC. The full variable domain, rest sourced from reference TRBV30 and TRBJ2-4, is SQTIHQWPATLVQPVGSPLSLECTVEGTSNPNLYWYRQAAGRGLQLLFYSVGIGQISSEVPQNLSASRPQDRQFILSSKKLLLSDSGFYLCACEVDRGTIQYFGAGTRLSVL.

This clonotype was counted a few times. This rearrangement joins TRBV2 to TRBJ2-2; D may be TRBD2 (5 bases). This CDR3 has 14 residues. V gave up 7 bases and J gave up 0 bases, with 9 bases separating them. Germline V gene sequence: CDR1 SNHLY, CDR2 FYNNEI. Written as DNA, the CDR3 is TGTGCCAGCACTAGCAGCCCGAACACCGGGGAGCTGTTTTTT. Translating it yields CASTSSPNTGELFF.

The chain has TRBV25-1 and TRBJ2-5; D may correspond to TRBD1 or TRBD2 (5 bases each). CDR1 and CDR2 (germline): MGHDK, SYGVNS. V gave up 6 bases and J gave up 6 bases, with 14 bases separating them. There are 13 residues in the CDR3. The CDR3: CASRLPGRQTQYF. CDR3 nucleotide sequence: TGTGCCAGCAGGTTACCGGGGCGGCAGACCCAGTACTTC.

The chain links TRBV24-1 to TRBJ2-1; D not certain. Germline CDR1 and CDR2: KGHDR and SFDVKD. Trimming took 1 base from V and 5 from J, leaving 11 bases between them. This CDR3 is 15 amino acids long. The CDR3 coding sequence is TGTGCCACCAGTGATTTTCAAAATCTCCACAATGAGCAGTTCTTC. It is translated as CATSDFQNLHNEQFF.

The CDR3 bases are TGTGCCAGCAGCATCGGCGCCTCGGGCGAGCAGTACTTC. This gives the protein CASSIGASGEQYF. This chain joins TRBV7-6 and TRBJ2-7; D call uncertain. This CDR3 has 13 amino acids. Trimming removed 5 bases from V and 6 bases from J, with 14 bases in between. The germline V gene encodes CDR1 SGHVS and CDR2 FNYEAQ.

The rearrangement joins TRBV20-1 to TRBJ2-1; 10 nucleotides line up with TRBD2. V shed 0 bases, J shed 4 bases, and the junction held 3 bases outside the gene matches. The CDR3 spans 15 residues. Looked up from germline, CDR1 is DFQATT and CDR2 is SNEGSKA (reference sequence). The CDR3 DNA follows: TGCAGTGCTAGAGAACTAGCGGGATTGTACAATGAGCAGTTCTTC. Protein: CSARELAGLYNEQFF.

This clonotype was picked up a small number of times. The chain has TRBV12-3 or TRBV12-4 and TRBJ1-1; 7 nucleotides line up with TRBD1. The junction had 2 bases not matched to a gene; V was cut back by 3 bases and J by 4 bases. The CDR3 spans 13 residues. This CDR3 is CASSFGTATEAFF. CDR3 DNA sequence: TGTGCCAGCAGTTTTGGGACAGCCACTGAAGCTTTCTTT.